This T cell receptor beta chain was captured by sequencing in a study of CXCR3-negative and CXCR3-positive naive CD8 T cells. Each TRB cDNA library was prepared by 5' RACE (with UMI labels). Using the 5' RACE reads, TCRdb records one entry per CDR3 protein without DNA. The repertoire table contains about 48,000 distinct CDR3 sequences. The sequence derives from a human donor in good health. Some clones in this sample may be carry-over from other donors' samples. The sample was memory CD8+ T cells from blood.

The CDR3 protein is CASSLALGRPNNEQFF. The chain uses TRBV7-8 and TRBJ2-1; absent DNA, TCRdb's TRBD2 call cannot be checked. There are 16 residues in the CDR3. The germline V gene encodes CDR1 SGHVS and CDR2 FQNEAQ. Complete variable domain (other parts from reference TRBV7-8 and TRBJ2-1): GAGVSQSPRYKVAKRGQDVALRCDPISGHVSLFWYQQALGQGPEFLTYFQNEAQLDKSGLPSDRFFAERPEGSVSTLKIQRTQQEDSAVYLCASSLALGRPNNEQFFGPGTRLTVL.